The 18 T cell receptor beta chains reported below all come from one sample, sequenced in a study of cytomegalovirus exposure and HLA in healthy donors. Vbeta (60) and Jbeta (13) primers were used in the PCR. Sequenced by immunoSEQ multiplex PCR; TCRdb stores in-frame clones only, minus some. The profile shows over 70,000 clones, approximately 69% of them singletons. Material for sequencing was PBMCs. The source of these receptors is a woman between 50 and 59 years old in good health and CMV-seropositive.

This sequence joins TRBV7-6 and TRBJ2-5; 11 bases are shared with TRBD2. The V and J ends lost 3 bases and 2 bases, in that order; junction bases with no gene match: 2. There are 15 residues in the CDR3. The V gene's germline CDR1 is SGHVS and CDR2 FNYEAQ. The CDR3 sequence is CASSLGLAEQETQYF. CDR3 sequence (DNA): TGTGCCAGCAGCTTGGGACTAGCGGAACAAGAGACCCAGTACTTC.

The chain combines TRBV25-1 with TRBJ1-1; 8 bases line up with TRBD1. With V trimmed by 4 bases and J by 9 bases, 4 bases remained unmatched. CDR3 length: 12 amino acids. Germline assignment: CDR1 MGHDK and CDR2 SYGVNS. The CDR3 here is CASSADRGQAFF. In DNA, the CDR3 is TGTGCCAGCAGTGCCGACAGGGGACAAGCTTTCTTT.

The chain uses TRBV6-1 and TRBJ2-5; TRBD2 matches at 12 bases. The CDR3 sequence is 14 residues long. CDR1 is MNHNS and CDR2 is SASEGT in the germline V gene. The J segment lost 5 bases and the V segment lost 6 bases, leaving 4 bases of the junction unmatched. The CDR3 DNA is TGTGCCAGCAGAGATCTAGCGGGGGGGGAGACCCAGTACTTC. Its translation: CASRDLAGGETQYF.

This clone was recorded once. The chain combines TRBV6-5 with TRBJ1-1; D uncertain. CDR3 size: 13 residues. The germline V gene has CDR1 MNHEY and CDR2 SVGAGI. Trimming left V 10 bases short and J 5 bases short, with 17 bases between. This CDR3 reads CAINPGDKTEAFF. In DNA form, the CDR3 reads TGTGCCATCAATCCGGGAGATAAGACTGAAGCTTTCTTT.

V usage is TRBV6-5 and J usage is TRBJ2-3; 10 nucleotides align to TRBD2. The CDR3 is 15 residues long. V was clipped by 5 bases and J by 1 base; unmatched bases: 3. From germline, CDR1 is MNHEY and CDR2 SVGAGI. CDR3 protein: CASSLLAGGTDTQYF. CDR3 DNA: TGTGCCAGCAGTCTCCTAGCGGGAGGCACAGATACGCAGTATTTT.

The chain employs TRBV6-5 and TRBJ2-5, with TRBD1 matching 9 bases. TRBJ2-7 explains the end of the DNA better; the J call may be wrong. This CDR3 has 15 amino acids. CDR1 and CDR2 (germline): MNHEY, SVGAGI. The CDR3, as DNA: TGTGCCAGCAGTTCGCCGGGACAGGGTGCCTACGAGCAGTACTTC. It specifies CASSSPGQGAYEQYF.

The chain uses TRBV6-5 and TRBJ1-2; 11 bases agree with TRBD1. V lost 1 base, J lost 8 bases, and 6 bases stayed unmatched. This CDR3 is 15 amino acids long. CDR1 MNHEY and CDR2 SVGAGI come from the germline V gene. In DNA, the CDR3 is TGTGCCAGCAGTTACTTAGGACAGGGGGCTAGAGGCTACACCTTC. This translates into CASSYLGQGARGYTF.

This sequence joins TRBV11-3 and TRBJ2-5; 8 positions agree with TRBD2. This CDR3 is 14 amino acids long. The J segment lost 2 bases and the V segment lost 5 bases, leaving 4 bases of the junction unmatched. Germline CDR1 is SGHNT and CDR2 is YENEEA. The CDR3 bases are TGTGCCAGCAGCCGGGGGGGGAGGCAAGAGACCCAGTACTTC. It is translated as CASSRGGRQETQYF.

The genes are TRBV28 and TRBJ2-1, with D tentatively TRBD1 (5 bases). The CDR3 is made up of 20 amino acids. The germline V gene encodes CDR1 MDHEN and CDR2 SYDVKM. Between the trimmed V and J ends, which lost 3 bases and 10 bases, there was a span of 34 bases. In DNA form, the CDR3 reads TGTGCCAGCAGTTTTTCTGGGGCGGCCGGTTTTGGGCAGGGTGTTAGGGAGCAGTTCTTC. This codes for CASSFSGAAGFGQGVREQFF.

The chain joins TRBV10-3 to TRBJ2-5; D may be TRBD1 (6 bases). The V end lost 3 bases, the J end lost 3 bases, and 14 bases lay between the germline ends. Germline values: CDR1 ENHRY, CDR2 SYGVKD. CDR3 length: 15 amino acids. Here the CDR3 DNA reads TGTGCCATCAGTGAAGCAGGGGCGTGGGAAGAGACCCAGTACTTC. Amino acids: CAISEAGAWEETQYF.

The chain employs TRBV9 and TRBJ2-2; D perhaps matches TRBD1 (6 bases). CDR1 is SGDLS and CDR2 is YYNGEE in the germline V gene. V was pared by 5 bases and J by 0 bases, with 11 bases between. The CDR3 contains 15 residues. The chain's CDR3 is CASRKGDANTGELFF. The CDR3 DNA reads TGTGCCAGCAGAAAGGGGGATGCGAACACCGGGGAGCTGTTTTTT.

The DNA for the CDR3 is TGTGCCAGCAGCCCCTCCGGGACAGGGAGGGAAAAACTGTTTTTT. Translated: CASSPSGTGREKLFF. The chain is built from TRBV28 and TRBJ1-4, with TRBD1 matching over 9 bases. Germline values: CDR1 MDHEN, CDR2 SYDVKM. The CDR3 length is 15 residues. Trimming took 6 bases from V and 8 from J; bases not matched to a gene: 10.

V usage is TRBV7-9 and J usage is TRBJ1-3; TRBD1 matches at 7 bases. Looked up from germline, CDR1 is SEHNR and CDR2 is FQNEAQ (reference sequence). CDR3 size: 14 residues. With 5 bases clipped from V and 0 bases from J, the junction kept 1 base outside the gene matches. Here the CDR3 reads CASSPGGSGNTIYF. The CDR3 DNA reads TGTGCCAGCAGCCCAGGGGGCTCTGGAAACACCATATATTTT. The full variable domain, rest sourced from reference TRBV7-9 and TRBJ1-3, is DTGVSQNPRHKITKRGQNVTFRCDPISEHNRLYWYRQTLGQGPEFLTYFQNEAQLEKSRLLSDRFSAERPKGSFSTLEIQRTEQGDSAMYLCASSPGGSGNTIYFGEGSWLTVV.

The rearrangement uses TRBV28 and TRBJ1-2, with 12 nucleotides matching TRBD1. Unmatched junction bases numbered 15, after V lost 3 bases and J lost 7 bases. The CDR3 runs 18 residues. CDR1 is MDHEN and CDR2 is SYDVKM in the germline V gene. The CDR3 nucleotides are TGTGCCAGCAGTTTGAGAGGGGGGACAGGGGGCTTAAAAGGTGGCTACACCTTC. Encoded protein: CASSLRGGTGGLKGGYTF.

The rearrangement links TRBV20-1 to TRBJ2-3; unclear D gene. The CDR3 covers 11 residues. V shed 5 bases and J shed 6 bases, with 9 bases lying between them. Germline V lookup: CDR1 DFQATT, CDR2 SNEGSKA (reference sequence). CDR3 loop: CSAGLEDTQYF. DNA of the CDR3: TGCAGTGCTGGCCTAGAGGATACGCAGTATTTT.

This clone was detected many times. The sample has other DNA sequences that encode this CDR3 too. The CDR3 is CASSLSRPDTQYF. The CDR3 nucleotides read TGTGCCAGCAGTTTATCTCGTCCAGATACGCAGTATTTT. The chain carries TRBV27 and TRBJ2-3, with D hard to call. The CDR3 is made up of 13 amino acids. Germline CDR1 MNHEY, CDR2 SMNVEV (reference sequence). V was clipped by 0 bases and J by 4 bases, with 5 bases between them.

V gene TRBV5-1 combines with J gene TRBJ1-6, with D maybe TRBD1 (6 bases). V dropped 2 bases and J dropped 7 bases, with 10 bases sitting between them. The CDR3 consists of 14 residues. CDR1 is SGHRS and CDR2 is YFSETQ in the germline V gene. DNA of the CDR3: TGCGCCAGCAGCTTTGACAGGAGAAATTCACCCCTCCACTTT. It codes for CASSFDRRNSPLHF.

In this sample, this clone turned up once. The gene calls are TRBV5-1 and TRBJ2-3, with unresolved D. The germline CDR1 and CDR2 sequences are SGHRS and YFSETQ. The ends were cut back, 5 bases at V and 4 bases at J, with 11 bases in the middle. This CDR3 spans 13 amino acids. The CDR3 sequence: CASSPNEADTQYF. CDR3 in DNA: TGCGCCAGCAGTCCCAACGAGGCAGATACGCAGTATTTT.